The T cell receptor (beta chain) under discussion was sequenced for a study of response to subunit inactivated influenza vaccine. General study findings and limits: It was the authors' suggestion that each seasonal influenza vaccination recruits few new T cells.

As regards this clonotype: Its cognate antigen is unknown.

The CDR3 is 14 amino acids. Germline V lookup: CDR1 SEHNR, CDR2 FQNEAQ (reference sequence). Trimming left V 6 bases short and J 4 bases short, with 15 bases between. MiXCR was run by TCRdb on the RT-PCR reads, yielding one entry per CDR3 protein. This table has about 650,000 distinct CDR3 sequences, about a sixth appearing once. Here the sequenced sample was PBMCs from blood, taken about 12 days after vaccination. The gene calls are TRBV7-9 and TRBJ1-1; D is possibly TRBD1 (5 bases). The receptor was derived from a man aged 50 to 60 who received an inactivated influenza vaccine. CDR3 loop: CASSIAGARTEAFF. DNA of the CDR3: TGTGCCAGCAGTATTGCTGGGGCGCGCACTGAAGCTTTCTTT.